One sample yielded the 20 T cell receptor beta chains listed below, sequenced in a study of beta chain features in type 1 diabetes. Study-level findings and limits: All four CD4+ subsets of Type 1 diabetes patients contained TCRB CDR3s that were moderately but significantly shorter.

Isolated RNA was reverse transcribed in full, so expressed TCRB transcripts were sequenced. Using immunoSEQ multiplex PCR, the repertoire was profiled, and TCRdb retains in-frame clones only, with some absent. The sample has under 350,000 clones; roughly a quarter are singletons. These receptors have no identified antigens. The sequenced sample was naive CD4+ T cells from blood. These TCRs come from a woman under 40 with type 1 diabetes.

The CDR3 protein is CASSQGIVSSGGYEQYF. The CDR3 DNA follows: TGTGCCAGCAGCCAAGGAATTGTGTCTAGCGGGGGCTACGAGCAGTACTTC. The chain employs TRBV4-2 and TRBJ2-7; 10 bases fit TRBD2. Germline CDR1 LGHNA, CDR2 YNFKEQ. The CDR3 has 17 residues. V shed 1 base and J 3 bases; nucleotides not matched to a gene: 9.

V and J are TRBV5-1 and TRBJ2-2, with 9 bases matching TRBD1. Germline CDR1 reads SGHRS; CDR2 reads YFSETQ. The CDR3 is 15 residues long. V lost 3 bases and J lost 4; bases outside the gene matches: 4. The CDR3 coding sequence is TGCGCCAGCAGCTCCGGGACAGGGTCCACCGGGGAGCTGTTTTTT. Translated: CASSSGTGSTGELFF.

V gene TRBV7-9 combines with J gene TRBJ2-2, with unresolved D. Germline assignment: CDR1 SEHNR and CDR2 FQNEAQ (reference sequence). The ends were cut back, 3 bases at V and 0 bases at J, with 8 bases in the middle. The CDR3 consists of 15 residues. The CDR3 bases are TGTGCCAGCAGCTTTTATTCCGCGAACACCGGGGAGCTGTTTTTT. Translated: CASSFYSANTGELFF.

V usage is TRBV11-1 and J usage is TRBJ2-1; 12 nucleotides agree with TRBD2. With 2 bases clipped from V and 6 bases from J, the junction kept 5 bases outside the gene matches. This CDR3 contains 16 residues. Germline-derived CDR1 and CDR2 are SGHAT and FQDESV (reference sequence). CDR3 residues: CASSLTLAGGGNEQFF. The CDR3 DNA is TGTGCCAGCAGCTTAACCCTAGCGGGAGGGGGCAATGAGCAGTTCTTC.

The chain uses TRBV6-4 and TRBJ1-2; the D is unclear. CDR3 length equals 15 residues. V was cut by 6 bases and J by 3 bases, with 17 bases left in between. Per the germline V gene, CDR1 is MRHNA and CDR2 is SNTAGT. This CDR3 is CASSPSGRADYGYTF. CDR3 nucleotides: TGTGCCAGCAGCCCCTCCGGGAGGGCGGACTATGGCTACACCTTC.

This clone was counted only a few times. The chain employs TRBV9 and TRBJ2-3, with D possibly being TRBD1 (6 bases). Per the germline V gene, CDR1 is SGDLS and CDR2 is YYNGEE. This CDR3 has 15 residues. V was pared by 0 bases and J by 2 bases, with 10 bases between. The CDR3 DNA sequence: TGTGCCAGCAGCGTAGCTCCGGGACACACAGATACGCAGTATTTT. Protein product: CASSVAPGHTDTQYF.

This chain links TRBV5-4 with TRBJ2-1; 9 nucleotides agree with TRBD2. CDR1 and CDR2 from the germline V gene are SGHNT and YYREEE (reference sequence). V gave up 2 bases and J gave up 5 bases; unmatched junction bases: 2. This CDR3 spans 14 amino acids. CDR3 sequence: CASSFGGRDNEQFF. The DNA for the CDR3 is TGTGCCAGCAGCTTCGGCGGGAGGGACAATGAGCAGTTCTTC.

This clone was counted between two and nine times. This chain joins TRBV29-1 and TRBJ2-1; 9 bases map to TRBD1. The CDR3 spans 12 residues. The V and J ends lost 5 bases and 15 bases, in that order; junction bases with no gene match: 11. Germline V gene sequence: CDR1 SQVTM, CDR2 ANQGSEA. For the CDR3, the DNA is TGCAGCGTTACGGGACAGGGCCAAACCGGGTTCTTC. Translated: CSVTGQGQTGFF.

A few counts support this clone. Other DNA sequences from this sample encode an identical CDR3 as well. This chain connects TRBV29-1 to TRBJ2-7, with 7 bases that match TRBD1. V gave up 2 bases and J gave up 0 bases; unmatched junction bases: 1. Germline CDR1 SQVTM, CDR2 ANQGSEA. This CDR3 is built from 13 residues. This chain's CDR3 is CSVERQGSYEQYF. The CDR3 nucleotides read TGCAGCGTTGAAAGACAGGGCTCCTACGAGCAGTACTTC.

This clone was observed a handful of times. This chain uses TRBV5-6 with TRBJ2-1; tentatively, D is TRBD1 (6 bases). Germline V CDR1 and CDR2: SGHDT, YYEEEE. Trimming shortened V by 6 bases and J by 7 bases, and 20 bases separated the two germline ends. This CDR3 region has 15 residues. This CDR3 reads CASTVMGRGGNEQFF. CDR3 coding DNA: TGTGCCAGCACCGTCATGGGCAGGGGTGGAAATGAGCAGTTCTTC.

The chain recombines TRBV5-1 with TRBJ2-1, with 9 positions matching TRBD1. The CDR3 spans 15 residues. The germline V gene encodes CDR1 SGHRS and CDR2 YFSETQ. V lost 2 bases, J lost 7 bases, and 7 bases stayed unmatched. Here the CDR3 DNA reads TGCGCCAGCAGCTTAGGACAGGGGCTAGAGAATGAGCAGTTCTTC. Amino acid sequence: CASSLGQGLENEQFF.

The chain employs TRBV15 and TRBJ2-7; D not certain. V lost 1 base, J lost 1 base, and 11 bases lay in between. The CDR3 contains 15 residues. Per germline, CDR1 LNHNV and CDR2 YYDKDF (reference sequence). CDR3 residues: CATSRGSVASYEQYF. In DNA, the CDR3 is TGTGCCACCAGCAGAGGATCAGTGGCTTCCTACGAGCAGTACTTC.

The chain employs TRBV14 and TRBJ2-1; maybe TRBD2 (6 bases). The CDR3 extends over 14 amino acids. V was shortened by 3 bases and J by 9 bases, with 15 bases between the two germline ends. The V gene's germline CDR1 is SGHDN and CDR2 FVKESK. CDR3 loop: CASSQMTRSTEQFF. CDR3 nucleotides: TGTGCCAGCAGCCAGATGACTAGGAGCACTGAGCAGTTCTTC. The full variable domain, in which reference TRBV14 and TRBJ2-1 provide the parts outside the CDR3, is EAGVTQFPSHSVIEKGQTVTLRCDPISGHDNLYWYRRVMGKEIKFLLHFVKESKQDESGMPNNRFLAERTGGTYSTLKVQPAELEDSGVYFCASSQMTRSTEQFFGPGTRLTVL.

This chain uses TRBV2 with TRBJ2-2, with 9 bases that match TRBD2. The CDR3 covers 14 residues. In germline, CDR1 is SNHLY, CDR2 FYNNEI. Unmatched junction bases numbered 1, after V lost 6 bases and J lost 2 bases. This chain's CDR3 is CASRGTSNTGELFF. CDR3 DNA sequence: TGTGCCAGCAGGGGGACTAGCAACACCGGGGAGCTGTTTTTT.

The chain joins TRBV7-9 to TRBJ1-3, with D possibly matching TRBD1 (5 bases). The CDR3 loop spans 15 amino acids. V was trimmed by 6 bases and J by 0 bases, leaving 12 bases between them. CDR1 and CDR2 (germline): SEHNR, FQNEAQ (reference sequence). The CDR3 loop reads CASRQDTTSGNTIYF. The CDR3, as DNA: TGTGCCAGCAGACAGGACACAACCTCTGGAAACACCATATATTTT.

As for this clone: Other DNA variants within this sample encode the same CDR3. CDR3 sequence reads: CASSVTGQETQYF. CDR3 nucleotide sequence: TGTGCCAGCAGCGTAACAGGGCAAGAGACCCAGTACTTC. The chain employs TRBV9 and TRBJ2-5; a possible D gene is TRBD1 (6 bases). Germline CDR1 reads SGDLS; CDR2 reads YYNGEE. Trimming pared 1 base from V and 2 bases from J, leaving 6 bases between. The CDR3 has 13 residues.

In its sample, this clone was seen a few times. This chain joins TRBV6-5 and TRBJ2-3, with 10 bases aligning to TRBD2. With V trimmed by 6 bases and J by 3 bases, 6 bases remained unmatched. This CDR3 is built from 15 residues. Per the germline V gene, CDR1 is MNHEY and CDR2 is SVGAGI. CDR3 protein: CASSYSGRSTDTQYF. The CDR3 DNA is TGTGCCAGCAGCTATAGCGGGAGGTCGACAGATACGCAGTATTTT.

This chain links TRBV6-1 with TRBJ1-1, with TRBD1 as a possible D gene (5 bases). CDR1 MNHNS and CDR2 SASEGT come from the germline V gene. Between the trimmed V and J ends, which lost 6 bases and 5 bases, there was a span of 19 bases. This CDR3 contains 15 residues. Here the CDR3 DNA reads TGTGCCAGCAGGGGAGACTCCCGGGGGAAGACTGAAGCTTTCTTT. Encoded protein: CASRGDSRGKTEAFF.

This chain uses TRBV6-5 with TRBJ2-1; TRBD2 matches at 13 bases. CDR3 size: 15 residues. V lost 6 bases, J lost 12 bases, and 11 bases stayed unmatched. Germline CDR1 and CDR2: MNHEY and SVGAGI. Written as DNA, the CDR3 is TGTGCCAGCAGCCGTGGGACTAGCGGGGACAAAAGGCAGTTCTTC. Protein product: CASSRGTSGDKRQFF.

In this sample, this clone turned up a few times. The chain combines TRBV28 with TRBJ2-2; D perhaps matches TRBD1 (5 bases). The germline V and J ends were trimmed by 5 bases and 1 base, with 14 bases remaining between them. The germline CDR1 and CDR2 sequences are MDHEN and SYDVKM. The CDR3 has 16 residues. The CDR3 reads CASSATAILNTGELFF. The CDR3 DNA is TGTGCCAGCAGTGCGACAGCTATACTGAACACCGGGGAGCTGTTTTTT.